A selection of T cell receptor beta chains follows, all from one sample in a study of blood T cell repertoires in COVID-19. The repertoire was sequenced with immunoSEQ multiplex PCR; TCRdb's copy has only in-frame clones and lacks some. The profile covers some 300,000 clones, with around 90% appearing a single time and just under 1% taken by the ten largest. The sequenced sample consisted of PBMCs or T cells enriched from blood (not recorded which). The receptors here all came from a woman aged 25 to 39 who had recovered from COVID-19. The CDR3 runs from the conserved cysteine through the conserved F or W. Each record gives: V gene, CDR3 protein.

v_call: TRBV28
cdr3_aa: CAISGALSTEAFF

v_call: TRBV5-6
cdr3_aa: CASSLGDRRLNTGELFF

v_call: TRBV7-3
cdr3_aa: CASSFPGLAPENEQFF

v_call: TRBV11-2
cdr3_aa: CASSRATGQGAREQYF

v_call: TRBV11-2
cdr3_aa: CASSPDKTKEAFF

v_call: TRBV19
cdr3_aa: CASSIMGFGGLVNTEAFF

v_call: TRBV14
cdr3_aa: CASSQDARGLNYGYTF

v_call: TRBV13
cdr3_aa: CASSFRAGAKSSYNEQFF

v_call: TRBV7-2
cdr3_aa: CASSLARPFSYEQYF

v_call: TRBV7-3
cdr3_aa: CASRKTGGNTIYF

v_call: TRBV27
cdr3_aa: CASQRTGSPFYGYTF

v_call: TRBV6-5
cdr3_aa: CASSYSRVNEKLFF